In this sample, the clone carrying this T cell receptor (beta chain) turned up a few times. Its antigen is not identified. A second PCR of 7 to 11 cycles used a sample-barcoded 5' primer and a J-beta primer mix. TCRdb processed the 5' RACE reads anew with MiXCR; each CDR3 protein has one entry. The data contain more than 1,400,000 distinct CDR3 sequences, roughly 45% of them singletons. Per the germline V gene, CDR1 is LGHDT and CDR2 is YNNKEL (reference sequence). Trimming pared 4 bases from V and 5 bases from J, leaving 12 bases between. This CDR3 has 14 amino acids. This sample stems from a study of blood T cells in healthy people across ages. Notes on the study in general: The study found TCR beta diversity correlated strongly with naive T cell percentage. PBMCs went unsorted, and a conclusive naive versus antigen-experienced comparison was therefore prevented. In the absence of known donor CMV status, changes in expanded clonotypes were possibly confounded.

This receptor was taken from a woman younger than 35 in good health. The chain employs TRBV3-1 and TRBJ2-4; D could derive from TRBD1 or TRBD2 (5 bases each). The sequencing sample was made of blood. CDR3 in amino acids: CASSRRDGENIQYF. In nucleotides, the CDR3 is TGTGCCAGCAGCCGTAGGGACGGAGAAAACATTCAGTACTTC.